One and the same sample provided the 23 T cell receptor beta chains below, sequenced in a study of early stage breast cancer tumors. TCRdb's copy holds only in-frame clones and misses some; the assay was immunoSEQ multiplex PCR. This sample has more than 60,000 clones, with roughly 84% found just once. Sequencing used blood. The receptors come from a person aged 55 to 69 with breast cancer.

This chain links TRBV7-2 with TRBJ1-2, with 9 bases lining up with TRBD1. CDR3 size: 15 residues. Germline loops: CDR1 SGHTA, CDR2 FQGNSA. V lost 5 bases to trimming and J lost 0 bases; unmatched junction nucleotides: 4. The CDR3 nucleotides are TGTGCCAGCAGCCAGGGGACAGGGTCTAACTATGGCTACACCTTC. Translated, it gives CASSQGTGSNYGYTF.

This clone was seen a few times. This chain uses TRBV14 with TRBJ2-2; D possibly uses TRBD1 or TRBD2 (6 bases each). Deletions cut 0 bases from V and 7 bases from J, with 15 bases between. There are 16 residues in the CDR3. Germline V gene lookup returns CDR1 SGHDN and CDR2 FVKESK. The CDR3 DNA is TGTGCCAGCAGCCAAGATCCGGGGGCGCGGGTCGGGGAGCTGTTTTTT. Protein: CASSQDPGARVGELFF.

V usage is TRBV2 and J usage is TRBJ2-7; TRBD1 matches 7 bases. Germline V gene sequence: CDR1 SNHLY, CDR2 FYNNEI. The V gene end was trimmed by 4 bases and the J gene end by 0 bases; junction bases not matched to a gene: 12. The CDR3 extends over 17 amino acids. The CDR3, as DNA: TGTGCCAGCAGTGTACAAAGAGGGACAGTCTACTCCTACGAGCAGTACTTC. Protein: CASSVQRGTVYSYEQYF.

This chain links TRBV4-1 with TRBJ2-5; D unresolved. Germline CDR1 and CDR2: MGHRA and YSYEKL. Trimming removed 0 bases from V and 9 bases from J, with 8 bases in between. CDR3 length: 12 residues. CDR3 protein: CASSQDFTAQYF. The CDR3 DNA is TGCGCCAGCAGCCAAGATTTTACGGCCCAGTACTTC.

The chain joins TRBV27 to TRBJ2-7; no clear D. Deletions cut 1 base from V and 9 bases from J, with 19 bases between. The germline V gene has CDR1 MNHEY and CDR2 SMNVEV (reference sequence). CDR3 size: 15 residues. The CDR3 nucleotides are TGTGCCAGCAGTTTATACCCCAGAACTACGCTTGGGCAGTACTTC. Amino acid sequence: CASSLYPRTTLGQYF.

This clone was observed a few times. The chain has TRBV28 and TRBJ1-5; unclear D gene. The CDR3 loop spans 13 amino acids. The V end lost 5 bases, the J end lost 11 bases, and 16 bases lay between the germline ends. The V gene's germline CDR1 is MDHEN and CDR2 SYDVKM. This CDR3 reads CASSAPPVLAQHF. The CDR3 region has the DNA TGTGCCAGCAGTGCCCCCCCAGTGCTGGCCCAGCATTTT.

The chain employs TRBV4-2 and TRBJ1-2; D unclear. CDR3 length: 15 amino acids. Germline V gene sequence: CDR1 LGHNA, CDR2 YNFKEQ. V lost 0 bases, J lost 3 bases, and 11 bases lay in between. The CDR3 DNA reads as TGTGCCAGCAGCCAAGATCTTTATGAACACTATGGCTACACCTTC. Encoded protein: CASSQDLYEHYGYTF.

This chain joins TRBV7-3 and TRBJ2-1, with D possibly being TRBD2 (5 bases). V was shortened by 1 base and J by 5 bases, with 21 bases between the two germline ends. The CDR3 length is 18 residues. The germline gives CDR1 SGHTA, CDR2 FQGTGA. CDR3 in amino acids: CASSLRGENPRWDNEQFF. In DNA, the CDR3 is TGTGCCAGCAGCTTAAGGGGAGAAAACCCTCGATGGGACAATGAGCAGTTCTTC.

V gene TRBV4-3 combines with J gene TRBJ2-1; TRBD2 agrees at 10 bases. Germline-derived CDR1 and CDR2 are LGHNA and YSLEER. CDR3 length equals 17 residues. V was clipped by 1 base and J by 6 bases; unmatched bases: 9. This chain's CDR3 is CASSQGAPSGSLNEQFF. The CDR3 DNA sequence: TGCGCCAGCAGCCAAGGTGCGCCTAGCGGGAGTCTCAATGAGCAGTTCTTC.

The J gene is TRBJ2-1, the V gene TRBV5-6; no clear D. The CDR3 is 13 amino acids. Germline V CDR1 and CDR2: SGHDT, YYEEEE. V was shortened by 2 bases and J by 5 bases, with 8 bases between the two germline ends. CDR3 loop: CASSFGPNNEQFF. The CDR3, as DNA: TGTGCCAGCAGCTTTGGTCCGAACAATGAGCAGTTCTTC.

In its sample, this clone was seen a few times. This rearrangement joins TRBV10-3 to TRBJ1-2, with D uncertain. Germline assignment: CDR1 ENHRY and CDR2 SYGVKD. The V end lost 0 bases, the J end lost 8 bases, and 16 bases lay between the germline ends. This CDR3 has 15 amino acids. The chain's CDR3 is CAISESWVAGYGYTF. The CDR3, as DNA: TGTGCCATCAGTGAGTCGTGGGTCGCCGGATACGGCTACACCTTC.

The V call is TRBV28, the J call TRBJ2-2; D is unclear. Per germline, CDR1 MDHEN and CDR2 SYDVKM. The CDR3 is 15 amino acids. The V end lost 7 bases, the J end lost 1 base, and 13 bases lay between the germline ends. CDR3 nucleotides: TGTGCCAGCACCCTAGTAGGGAAGAACACCGGGGAGCTGTTTTTT. Translating gives CASTLVGKNTGELFF. The whole variable domain, remainder taken from reference TRBV28 and TRBJ2-2, is DVKVTQSSRYLVKRTGEKVFLECVQDMDHENMFWYRQDPGLGLRLIYFSYDVKMKEKGDIPEGYSVSREKKERFSLILESASTNQTSMYLCASTLVGKNTGELFFGEGSRLTVL.

The CDR3 here is CASSGGTPNTEAFF. The CDR3, as DNA: TGTGCCAGCAGTGGCGGGACACCCAACACTGAAGCTTTCTTT. The V gene is TRBV11-2, the J gene TRBJ1-1, with a weak D call TRBD1 (6 bases). The CDR3 consists of 14 residues. Germline V gene lookup returns CDR1 SGHAT and CDR2 FQNNGV. V was pared by 6 bases and J by 2 bases, with 13 bases between.

The chain combines TRBV7-9 with TRBJ2-4; D may be TRBD1 or TRBD2 (5 bases each). Trimming shortened V by 5 bases and J by 5 bases, and 16 bases separated the two germline ends. Looked up from germline, CDR1 is SEHNR and CDR2 is FQNEAQ (reference sequence). The CDR3 extends over 15 amino acids. CDR3 loop: CASSPEGTAENIQYF. The DNA of the CDR3 is TGTGCCAGCAGCCCTGAAGGGACGGCAGAAAACATTCAGTACTTC.

The DNA for the CDR3 is TGTGCCAGCAGCGGAGAAGAGACCCAGTACTTC. Protein product: CASSGEETQYF. The rearrangement uses TRBV7-9 and TRBJ2-5, with unresolved D. Trimming pared 5 bases from V and 3 bases from J, leaving 4 bases between. This CDR3 is 11 amino acids long. The germline gives CDR1 SEHNR, CDR2 FQNEAQ (reference sequence).

V usage is TRBV5-1 and J usage is TRBJ2-7; a possible D gene is TRBD2 (5 bases). This CDR3 comprises 15 residues. Germline V gene data show CDR1 as SGHRS and CDR2 as YFSETQ. Trimming pared 4 bases from V and 5 bases from J, leaving 19 bases between. The CDR3 sequence: CASSADRGRVNEQYF. The CDR3 coding sequence is TGCGCCAGCAGCGCGGACCGAGGGAGAGTCAACGAGCAGTACTTC.

The chain is built from TRBV6-1 and TRBJ2-1, with 9 bases lining up with TRBD2. The length of the CDR3 is 15 residues. V lost 7 bases and J lost 6; bases outside the gene matches: 10. Germline assignment: CDR1 MNHNS and CDR2 SASEGT. This CDR3 reads CASTRVAGEVNEQFF. As DNA, the CDR3 is TGTGCCAGCACAAGGGTAGCGGGGGAGGTCAATGAGCAGTTCTTC.

This clone has just a few counts. The J gene is TRBJ2-5, the V gene TRBV4-1, with D perhaps TRBD2 (5 bases). Trimming cost V 4 bases and J 0 bases, with 15 bases left between them. In germline, CDR1 is MGHRA, CDR2 YSYEKL. The CDR3 loop spans 16 amino acids. This CDR3 is CASSPTGNTYQETQYF. The CDR3 nucleotides read TGCGCCAGCAGCCCAACCGGGAATACGTACCAAGAGACCCAGTACTTC.

V and J are TRBV5-4 and TRBJ1-3; TRBD1 might be the D (6 bases). The CDR3 consists of 17 residues. Germline lookup yields CDR1 SGHNT and CDR2 YYREEE (reference sequence). V lost 0 bases and J lost 0, with 13 bases in between. The DNA of the CDR3 is TGTGCCAGCAGCTTGGCAGGGGCCGCCGCCTCTGGAAACACCATATATTTT. Residues: CASSLAGAAASGNTIYF. The whole variable domain, filled in from reference TRBV5-4 and TRBJ1-3, reads ETGVTQSPTHLIKTRGQQVTLRCSSQSGHNTVSWYQQALGQGPQFIFQYYREEENGRGNFPPRFSGLQFPNYSSELNVNALELDDSALYLCASSLAGAAASGNTIYFGEGSWLTVV.

This clone was observed a single time. The rearrangement uses TRBV6-6 and TRBJ1-5; no definite D call. V was trimmed by 0 bases and J by 2 bases, leaving 8 bases between them. CDR3 length equals 15 residues. CDR1 is MNHNY, CDR2 SVGAGI, per germline (reference sequence). The CDR3 loop is CASSYSISGNQPQHF. CDR3 in DNA: TGTGCCAGCAGTTACTCGATTTCTGGCAATCAGCCCCAGCATTTT.

The V and J genes are TRBV29-1 and TRBJ2-7, with D perhaps matching TRBD1 (6 bases). Germline V lookup: CDR1 SQVTM, CDR2 ANQGSEA. The CDR3 covers 14 residues. V gave up 3 bases and J gave up 4 bases, with 16 bases separating them. CDR3 DNA sequence: TGCAGCGTTGACCGTAGGGGGAGTCGGTACGAGCAGTACTTC. Protein: CSVDRRGSRYEQYF.

The chain couples TRBV30 to TRBJ2-7, with D perhaps matching TRBD1 or TRBD2 (5 bases each). The V gene lost 0 bases and the J gene lost 4 bases, with 16 bases spanning the gap. The CDR3 sequence is 15 residues long. CDR1 and CDR2 from the germline V gene are GTSNPN and SVGIG (reference sequence). The CDR3 DNA reads TGTGCCTGGAGTGTAGAGGGGATCGAATCATACGAGCAGTACTTC. Its translation: CAWSVEGIESYEQYF. Filled out from reference TRBV30 and TRBJ2-7, the complete variable domain reads SQTIHQWPATLVQPVGSPLSLECTVEGTSNPNLYWYRQAAGRGLQLLFYSVGIGQISSEVPQNLSASRPQDRQFILSSKKLLLSDSGFYLCAWSVEGIESYEQYFGPGTRLTVT.

The count of this clone is one. This chain connects TRBV6-5 to TRBJ1-2; 8 bases match TRBD1. Germline V gene sequence: CDR1 MNHEY, CDR2 SVGAGI. This CDR3 comprises 14 residues. V shed 5 bases and J 0 bases; nucleotides not matched to a gene: 2. The CDR3 loop reads CASSLTGANYGYTF. DNA for the CDR3: TGTGCCAGCAGTCTGACAGGGGCTAACTATGGCTACACCTTC.